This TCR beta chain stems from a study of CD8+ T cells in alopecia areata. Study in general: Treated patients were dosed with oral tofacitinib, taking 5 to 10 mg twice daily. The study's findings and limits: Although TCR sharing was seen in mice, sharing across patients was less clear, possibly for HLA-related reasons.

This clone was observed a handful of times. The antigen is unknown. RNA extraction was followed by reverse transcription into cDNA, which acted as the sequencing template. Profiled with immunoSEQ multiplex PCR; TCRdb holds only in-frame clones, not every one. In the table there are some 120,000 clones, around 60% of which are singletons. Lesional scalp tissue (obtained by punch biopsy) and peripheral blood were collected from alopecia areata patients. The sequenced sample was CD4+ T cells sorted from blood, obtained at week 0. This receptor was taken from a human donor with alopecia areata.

The CDR3 region is CASAVQSTDTQYF. The CDR3, as DNA: TGTGCCAGCGCCGTCCAGTCCACAGATACGCAGTATTTT. The rearrangement links TRBV19 to TRBJ2-3; D is unresolved. The germline V gene has CDR1 LNHDA and CDR2 SQIVND (reference sequence). The CDR3 spans 13 residues. Trimming shortened V by 9 bases and J by 2 bases, and 12 bases separated the two germline ends.